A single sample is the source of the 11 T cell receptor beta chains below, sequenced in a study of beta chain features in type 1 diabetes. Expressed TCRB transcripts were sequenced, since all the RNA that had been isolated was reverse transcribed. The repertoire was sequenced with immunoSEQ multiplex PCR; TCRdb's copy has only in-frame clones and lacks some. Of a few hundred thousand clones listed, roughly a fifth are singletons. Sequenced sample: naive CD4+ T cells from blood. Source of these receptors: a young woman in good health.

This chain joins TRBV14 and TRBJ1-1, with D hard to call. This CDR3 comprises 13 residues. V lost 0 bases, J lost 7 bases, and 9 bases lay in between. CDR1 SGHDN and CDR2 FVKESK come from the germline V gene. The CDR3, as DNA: TGTGCCAGCAGCCAAGATCTCCTAAATGAAGCTTTCTTT. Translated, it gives CASSQDLLNEAFF. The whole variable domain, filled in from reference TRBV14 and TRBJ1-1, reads EAGVTQFPSHSVIEKGQTVTLRCDPISGHDNLYWYRRVMGKEIKFLLHFVKESKQDESGMPNNRFLAERTGGTYSTLKVQPAELEDSGVYFCASSQDLLNEAFFGQGTRLTVV.

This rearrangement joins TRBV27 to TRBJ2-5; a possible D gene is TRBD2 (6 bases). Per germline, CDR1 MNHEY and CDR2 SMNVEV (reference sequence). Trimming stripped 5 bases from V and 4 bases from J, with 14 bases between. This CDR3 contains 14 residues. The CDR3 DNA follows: TGTGCCAGCAGTAACCTCAAGGGAGGAGAGACCCAGTACTTC. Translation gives CASSNLKGGETQYF.

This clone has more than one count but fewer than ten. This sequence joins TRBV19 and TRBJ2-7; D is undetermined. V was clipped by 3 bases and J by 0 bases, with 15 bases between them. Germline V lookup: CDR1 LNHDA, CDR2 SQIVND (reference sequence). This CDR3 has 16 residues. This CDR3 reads CASSIPSGLRSYEQYF. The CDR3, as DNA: TGTGCCAGTAGTATTCCCTCGGGTCTCCGCTCCTACGAGCAGTACTTC.

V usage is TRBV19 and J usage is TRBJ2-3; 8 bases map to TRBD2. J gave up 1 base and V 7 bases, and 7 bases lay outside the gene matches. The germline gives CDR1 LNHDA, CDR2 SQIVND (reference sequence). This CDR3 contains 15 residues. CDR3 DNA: TGTGCCAGTAACCCGGGGGGGCCGCGCACAGATACGCAGTATTTT. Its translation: CASNPGGPRTDTQYF.

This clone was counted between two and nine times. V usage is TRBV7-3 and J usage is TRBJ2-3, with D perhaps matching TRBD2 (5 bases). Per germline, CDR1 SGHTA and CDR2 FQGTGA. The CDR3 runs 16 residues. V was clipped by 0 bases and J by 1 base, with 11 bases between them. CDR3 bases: TGTGCCAGCAGCTTAACAGCAGGACTTGGCACAGATACGCAGTATTTT. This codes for CASSLTAGLGTDTQYF.

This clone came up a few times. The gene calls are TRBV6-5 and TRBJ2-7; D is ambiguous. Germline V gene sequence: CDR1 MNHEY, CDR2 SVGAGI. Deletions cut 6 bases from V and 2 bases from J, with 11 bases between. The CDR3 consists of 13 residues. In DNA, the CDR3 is TGTGCCAGCAGAGAGACGGGTACCTACGAGCAGTACTTC. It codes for CASRETGTYEQYF.

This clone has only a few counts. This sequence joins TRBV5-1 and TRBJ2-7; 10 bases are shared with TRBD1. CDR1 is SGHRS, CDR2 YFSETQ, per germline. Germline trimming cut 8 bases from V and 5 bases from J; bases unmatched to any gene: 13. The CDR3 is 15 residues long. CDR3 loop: CASKVPGQGSHEQYF. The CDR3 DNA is TGCGCCAGTAAAGTCCCGGGACAGGGGAGCCACGAGCAGTACTTC.

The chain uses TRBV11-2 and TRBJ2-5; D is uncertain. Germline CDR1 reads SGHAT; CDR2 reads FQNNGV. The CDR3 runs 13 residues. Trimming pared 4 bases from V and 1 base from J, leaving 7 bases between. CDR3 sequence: CASSSGSQETQYF. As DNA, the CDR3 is TGTGCCAGCAGCTCCGGGTCCCAAGAGACCCAGTACTTC.

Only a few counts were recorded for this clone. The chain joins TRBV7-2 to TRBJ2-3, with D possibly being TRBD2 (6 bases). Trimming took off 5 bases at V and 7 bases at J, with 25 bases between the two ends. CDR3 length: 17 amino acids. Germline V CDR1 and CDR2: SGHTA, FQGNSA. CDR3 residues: CASSPYAPGRDRNTQYF. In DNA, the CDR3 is TGTGCCAGCAGCCCATACGCCCCCGGGAGAGATCGGAATACGCAGTATTTT. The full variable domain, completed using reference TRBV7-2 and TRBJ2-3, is GAGVSQSPSNKVTEKGKDVELRCDPISGHTALYWYRQSLGQGLEFLIYFQGNSAPDKSGLPSDRFSAERTGGSVSTLTIQRTQQEDSAVYLCASSPYAPGRDRNTQYFGPGTRLTVL.

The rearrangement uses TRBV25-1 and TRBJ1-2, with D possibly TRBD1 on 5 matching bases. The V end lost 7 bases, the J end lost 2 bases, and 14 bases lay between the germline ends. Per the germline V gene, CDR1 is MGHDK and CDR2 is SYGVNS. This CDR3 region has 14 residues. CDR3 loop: CASKGQGANYGYTF. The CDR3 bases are TGTGCCAGCAAAGGCCAGGGCGCAAACTATGGCTACACCTTC.

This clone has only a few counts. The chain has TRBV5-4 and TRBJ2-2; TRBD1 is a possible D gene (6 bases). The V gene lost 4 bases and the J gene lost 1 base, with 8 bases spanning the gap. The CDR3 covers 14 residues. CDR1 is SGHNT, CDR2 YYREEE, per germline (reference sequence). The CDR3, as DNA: TGTGCCAGCAGCACGGGACAGAACACCGGGGAGCTGTTTTTT. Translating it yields CASSTGQNTGELFF.